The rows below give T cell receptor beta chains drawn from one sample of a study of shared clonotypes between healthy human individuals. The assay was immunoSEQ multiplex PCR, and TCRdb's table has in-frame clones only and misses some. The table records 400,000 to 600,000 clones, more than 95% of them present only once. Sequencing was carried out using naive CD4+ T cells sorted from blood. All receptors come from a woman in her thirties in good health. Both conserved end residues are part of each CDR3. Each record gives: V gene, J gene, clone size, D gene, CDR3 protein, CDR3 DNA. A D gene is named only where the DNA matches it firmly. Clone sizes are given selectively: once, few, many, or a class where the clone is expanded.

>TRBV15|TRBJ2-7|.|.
CATSSPPSRRSYEQYF
TGTGCCACCAGTTCCCCCCCGAGCAGGCGCTCCTACGAGCAGTACTTC
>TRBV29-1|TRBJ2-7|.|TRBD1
CSVIQGAEHYEQYF
TGCAGCGTGATACAGGGGGCGGAACACTACGAGCAGTACTTC
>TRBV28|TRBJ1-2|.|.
CASSLRGTKYGYTF
TGTGCCAGCAGTTTAAGAGGCACCAAATATGGCTACACCTTC
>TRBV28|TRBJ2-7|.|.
CASRSGTGRAEQYF
TGTGCCAGCAGGTCGGGAACAGGGCGGGCCGAGCAGTACTTC
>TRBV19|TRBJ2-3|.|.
CASSETGPGDTQYF
TGTGCCAGTAGTGAAACCGGGCCTGGAGATACGCAGTATTTT
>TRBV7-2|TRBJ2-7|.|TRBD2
CASSLAGTSGARRRTYEQYF
TGTGCCAGCAGCTTAGCTGGGACTAGCGGTGCTCGAAGGAGAACCTACGAGCAGTACTTC
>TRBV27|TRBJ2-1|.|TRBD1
CASSYVFLQGQGRNEQFF
TGTGCCAGCAGCTATGTTTTCCTTCAGGGACAGGGACGCAATGAGCAGTTCTTC
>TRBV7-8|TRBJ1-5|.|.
CASSLGWRGKSNQPQHF
TGTGCCAGCAGCTTAGGGTGGCGGGGGAAGAGCAATCAGCCCCAGCATTTT
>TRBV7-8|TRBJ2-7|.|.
CASSLAREYEQYF
TGTGCCAGCAGCTTAGCTAGGGAATACGAGCAGTACTTC
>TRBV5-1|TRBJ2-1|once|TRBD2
CASSFLAGEYNEQFF
TGCGCCAGCAGCTTCCTAGCGGGAGAATACAATGAGCAGTTCTTC
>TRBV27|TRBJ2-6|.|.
CASSLQGAWPGANVLTF
TGTGCCAGCAGTTTACAGGGTGCCTGGCCTGGGGCCAACGTCCTGACTTTC
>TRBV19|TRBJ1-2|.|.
CASINFAGTHAGGYTF
TGTGCCAGTATCAATTTCGCCGGGACTCATGCGGGTGGCTACACCTTC
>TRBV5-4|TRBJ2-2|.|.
CASSLGGAGTGELFF
TGTGCCAGCAGCTTAGGAGGCGCGGGCACCGGGGAGCTGTTTTTT
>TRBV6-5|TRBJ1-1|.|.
CASSYHRVGTEAFF
TGTGCCAGCAGTTATCACAGGGTGGGCACTGAAGCTTTCTTT
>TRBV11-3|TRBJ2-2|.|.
CASSFGWNTGELFF
TGTGCCAGCAGCTTCGGGTGGAACACCGGGGAGCTGTTTTTT
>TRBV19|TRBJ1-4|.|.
CASSLVGGEKLFF
TGTGCCAGTAGCCTTGTTGGGGGAGAAAAACTGTTTTTT
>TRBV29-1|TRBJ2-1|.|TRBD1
CSAPDRDSPYNEQFF
TGCAGCGCTCCAGACCGGGACAGCCCCTACAATGAGCAGTTCTTC
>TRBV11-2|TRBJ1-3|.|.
CASSLTTETSGNTIYF
TGTGCCAGCAGCTTAACAACAGAGACCTCTGGAAACACCATATATTTT
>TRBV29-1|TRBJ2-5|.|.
CSVVGSQETQYF
TGCAGCGTTGTCGGGAGTCAAGAGACCCAGTACTTC
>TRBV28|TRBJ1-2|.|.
CASSNPVRPYGYTF
TGTGCCAGCAGCAATCCCGTAAGGCCCTATGGCTACACCTTC
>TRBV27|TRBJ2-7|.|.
CASSLSPGQSLSYEQYF
TGTGCCAGCAGTTTAAGTCCGGGCCAGTCGTTGTCCTACGAGCAGTACTTC
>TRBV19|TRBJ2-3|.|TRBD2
CASRPGLAGFSDTQYF
TGTGCCAGTAGACCAGGACTAGCGGGATTTTCAGATACGCAGTATTTT
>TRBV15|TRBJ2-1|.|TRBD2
CATSRGTSGAGGKQFF
TGTGCCACCAGCAGAGGGACTAGCGGGGCCGGTGGGAAGCAGTTCTTC
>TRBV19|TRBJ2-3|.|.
CASRDSVPGDTQYF
TGTGCCAGTAGAGACAGTGTCCCAGGAGATACGCAGTATTTT
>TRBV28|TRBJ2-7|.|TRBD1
CASGITGTGSYEQYF
TGTGCCAGCGGAATCACCGGGACAGGCTCCTACGAGCAGTACTTC
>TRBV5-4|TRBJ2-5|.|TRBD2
CASSSGGLAGGSELETQYF
TGTGCCAGCAGCTCGGGGGGACTAGCGGGAGGCTCGGAGCTAGAGACCCAGTACTTC
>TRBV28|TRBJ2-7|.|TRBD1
CASSLSFAPGQGKFEQYF
TGTGCCAGCAGTTTATCTTTTGCCCCGGGACAGGGTAAATTCGAGCAGTACTTC
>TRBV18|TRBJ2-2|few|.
CASSLGVNTGELFF
TGTGCCAGCTCACTGGGTGTCAACACCGGGGAGCTGTTTTTT
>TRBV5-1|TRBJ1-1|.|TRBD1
CASSTATGVDTEAFF
TGCGCCAGCAGCACCGCGACAGGGGTCGACACTGAAGCTTTCTTT
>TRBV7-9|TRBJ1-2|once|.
CASSPLTTTGYGYTF
TGTGCCAGCAGCCCACTGACAACTACTGGCTATGGCTACACCTTC
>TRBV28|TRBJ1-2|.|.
CASSPPRQVIGGGYTF
TGTGCCAGCAGTCCGCCCCGACAGGTCATAGGTGGTGGCTACACCTTC
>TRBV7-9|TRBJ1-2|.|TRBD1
CASSLRVQGVGYGYTF
TGTGCCAGCAGCTTAAGGGTCCAGGGGGTCGGCTATGGCTACACCTTC
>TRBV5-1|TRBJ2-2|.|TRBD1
CASSPGQYTGELFF
TGCGCCAGCAGCCCGGGACAGTACACCGGGGAGCTGTTTTTT
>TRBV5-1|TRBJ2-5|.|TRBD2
CASSFTSGRQETQYF
TGCGCCAGCAGCTTTACTAGCGGGCGCCAAGAGACCCAGTACTTC
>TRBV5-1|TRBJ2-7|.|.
CASSSTRDRGPYEQYF
TGCGCCAGCAGCTCGACCCGGGACCGAGGGCCATACGAGCAGTACTTC
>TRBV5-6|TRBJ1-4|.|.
CASSLAKGAGEKLFF
TGTGCCAGCAGCTTGGCCAAAGGGGCGGGTGAAAAACTGTTTTTT
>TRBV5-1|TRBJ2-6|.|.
CASSVNRVGSGANVLTF
TGCGCCAGCAGCGTAAACAGGGTGGGCTCTGGGGCCAACGTCCTGACTTTC
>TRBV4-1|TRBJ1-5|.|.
CASSQVQLWEGQPQHF
TGCGCCAGCAGCCAAGTACAGCTCTGGGAAGGTCAGCCCCAGCATTTT
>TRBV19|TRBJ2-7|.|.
CASSIPGPYEQYF
TGTGCCAGTAGTATACCCGGCCCCTACGAGCAGTACTTC
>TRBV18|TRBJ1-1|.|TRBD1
CASSPNRGSIESEAFF
TGTGCCAGCTCACCTAACAGGGGGTCTATTGAGAGTGAAGCTTTCTTT
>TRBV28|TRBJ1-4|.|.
CASSPRTSLVGEKLFF
TGTGCCAGCAGTCCGCGGACATCCCTAGTCGGAGAAAAACTGTTTTTT
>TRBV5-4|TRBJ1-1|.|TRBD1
CASSAPERQGMNTEAFF
TGTGCCAGCAGCGCGCCGGAAAGACAGGGGATGAACACTGAAGCTTTCTTT
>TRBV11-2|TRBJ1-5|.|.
CASSFDTYSNQPQHF
TGTGCCAGCAGCTTCGACACCTATAGCAATCAGCCCCAGCATTTT
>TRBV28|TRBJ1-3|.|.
CASSLGGTSGNTIYF
TGTGCCAGCAGTCTCGGGGGGACCTCTGGAAACACCATATATTTT
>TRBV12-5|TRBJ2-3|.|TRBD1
CASGLARDSRTDTQYF
TGTGCTAGTGGTTTGGCCAGGGACAGTCGCACAGATACGCAGTATTTT
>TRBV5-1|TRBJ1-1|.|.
CASSLVGVEAFF
TGCGCCAGCAGCTTGGTGGGGGTTGAAGCTTTCTTT
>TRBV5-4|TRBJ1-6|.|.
CASSPPGSPDSPLHF
TGTGCCAGCAGCCCTCCAGGGTCCCCGGATTCACCCCTCCACTTT